This T cell receptor beta chain was sequenced for a study of T cell responses to AZD1222 COVID-19 vaccine. Study observations and caveats: Clonal diversity may have been underestimated in mostly white British donors. Once two AZD1222 doses were given, Spike-specific TCR breadth and depth went up.

CDR3 length: 15 amino acids. Germline V gene lookup returns CDR1 SGHAT and CDR2 FQNNGV. Trimming removed 0 bases from V and 16 bases from J, with 19 bases in between. The method was immunoSEQ multiplex PCR; TCRdb's version includes in-frame clones alone and lacks a portion of them. The data show some 150,000 clones, approximately 90% seen once. Regarding this clone: What it binds is not known.

Here the sequenced sample was peripheral blood, taken 28 days after the second AZD1222 dose. This chain connects TRBV11-2 to TRBJ1-6; D perhaps matches TRBD1 (6 bases). This sequence was found in an adult who received the AZD1222 COVID-19 vaccine. As DNA, the CDR3 is TGTGCCAGCAGCTTAGATGAGGGGGGACACCTATCTCTCCACTTT. Amino acid sequence: CASSLDEGGHLSLHF.